The entry below gives a single T cell receptor (beta chain) sequence along with its context. What it recognizes is unknown. Use of 60 Vbeta and 13 Jbeta primers characterized the PCR. The protocol was immunoSEQ multiplex PCR, while the TCRdb copy is restricted to in-frame clones and leaves out a portion. The data hold approximately 160,000 clones, with 68% observed a single time. Healthy bone marrow donors supplied every sample. This sample is part of a study of cytomegalovirus exposure and HLA in healthy donors. On the study more broadly: Genotyping of 398 donors showed that around 86% belonged to the Caucasian-associated ancestry cluster. Study-level results: It was reported that TCR beta sequences correctly inferred the HLA-A and HLA-B alleles for most subjects. The study designated 150 or so TCR beta chains cytomegalovirus-associated.

Germline V gene lookup returns CDR1 SQVTM and CDR2 ANQGSEA. The CDR3 runs 15 residues. J lost 1 base, V lost 0 bases, and 3 bases had no gene match. This rearrangement joins TRBV29-1 to TRBJ1-1; 9 positions match TRBD1. The sequencing sample was made of PBMCs. The TCR comes from a man in his fifties or sixties in good health and CMV-seronegative. CDR3 nucleotides: TGCAGCGTTGAAGACACGGGACAGGGGAACACTGAAGCTTTCTTT. As protein: CSVEDTGQGNTEAFF.